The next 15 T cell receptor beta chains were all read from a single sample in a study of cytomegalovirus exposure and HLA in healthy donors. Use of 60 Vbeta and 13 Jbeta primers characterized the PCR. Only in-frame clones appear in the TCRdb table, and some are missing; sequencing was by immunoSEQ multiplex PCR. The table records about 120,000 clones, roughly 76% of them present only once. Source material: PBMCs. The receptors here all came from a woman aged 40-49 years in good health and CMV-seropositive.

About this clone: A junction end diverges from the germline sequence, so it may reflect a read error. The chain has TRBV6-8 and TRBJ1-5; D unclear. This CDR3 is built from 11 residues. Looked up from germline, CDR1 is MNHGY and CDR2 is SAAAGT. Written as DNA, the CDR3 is TGTGCCAGTTATAGCAGTCAGCCCCAGCATTTT. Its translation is CASYSSQPQHF.

The CDR3 is CASGLVWDRLNEQFF. CDR3 DNA: TGTGCTAGTGGTTTGGTGTGGGACAGGCTGAATGAGCAGTTCTTC. The gene calls are TRBV12-5 and TRBJ2-1; 8 bases are shared with TRBD1. Germline CDR1 is LGHNT and CDR2 is FRNRAP. This CDR3 has 15 amino acids. With V trimmed by 0 bases and J by 7 bases, 5 bases remained unmatched.

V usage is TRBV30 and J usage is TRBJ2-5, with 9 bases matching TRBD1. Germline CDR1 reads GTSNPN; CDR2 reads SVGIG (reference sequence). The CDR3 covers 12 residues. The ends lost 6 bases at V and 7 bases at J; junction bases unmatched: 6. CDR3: CACTGGRGTQYF. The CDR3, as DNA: TGTGCCTGCACAGGGGGCCGGGGGACCCAGTACTTC.

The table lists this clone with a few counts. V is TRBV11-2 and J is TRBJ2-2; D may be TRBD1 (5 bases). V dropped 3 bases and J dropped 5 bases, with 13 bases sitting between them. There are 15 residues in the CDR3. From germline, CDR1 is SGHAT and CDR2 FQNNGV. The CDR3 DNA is TGTGCCAGCAGCTTCATCGGTGGGGCGACCGGGGAGCTGTTTTTT. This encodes CASSFIGGATGELFF. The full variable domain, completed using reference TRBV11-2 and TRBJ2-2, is EAGVAQSPRYKIIEKRQSVAFWCNPISGHATLYWYQQILGQGPKLLIQFQNNGVVDDSQLPKDRFSAERLKGVDSTLKIQPAKLEDSAVYLCASSFIGGATGELFFGEGSRLTVL.

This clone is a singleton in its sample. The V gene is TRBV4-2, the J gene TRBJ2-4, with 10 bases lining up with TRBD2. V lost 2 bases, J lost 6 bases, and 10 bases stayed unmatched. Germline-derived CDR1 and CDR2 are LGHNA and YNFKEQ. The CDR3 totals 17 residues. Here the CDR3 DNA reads TGTGCCAGCAGCCAAACTAGCGGGGAGTTGGGGACAAACATTCAGTACTTC. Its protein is CASSQTSGELGTNIQYF.

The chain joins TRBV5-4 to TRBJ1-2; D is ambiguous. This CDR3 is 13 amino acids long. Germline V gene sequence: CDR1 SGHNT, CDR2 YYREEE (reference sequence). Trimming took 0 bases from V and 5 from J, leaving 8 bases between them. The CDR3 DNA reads TGTGCCAGCAGCTTGGTTCGAGGGTATGGCTACACCTTC. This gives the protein CASSLVRGYGYTF.

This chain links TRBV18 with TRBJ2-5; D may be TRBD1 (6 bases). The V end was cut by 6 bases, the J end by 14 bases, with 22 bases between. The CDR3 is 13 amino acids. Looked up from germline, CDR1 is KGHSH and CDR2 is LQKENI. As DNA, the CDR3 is TGTGCCAGCTCCCCCGACTACCGACAGGACCCCTACTTC. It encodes CASSPDYRQDPYF.

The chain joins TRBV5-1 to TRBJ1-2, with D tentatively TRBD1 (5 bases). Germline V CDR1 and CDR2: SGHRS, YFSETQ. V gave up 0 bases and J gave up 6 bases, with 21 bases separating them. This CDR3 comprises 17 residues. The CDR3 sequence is CASSLEAGLGALNGYTF. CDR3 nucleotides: TGCGCCAGCAGCTTGGAAGCGGGGCTTGGGGCCCTGAATGGCTACACCTTC.

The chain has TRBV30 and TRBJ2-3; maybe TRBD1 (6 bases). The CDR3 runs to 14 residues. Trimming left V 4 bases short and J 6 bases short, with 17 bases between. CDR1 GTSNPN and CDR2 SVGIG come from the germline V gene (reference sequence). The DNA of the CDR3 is TGTGCCTGGAAGGTGGGCAGGGGAATTGATACGCAGTATTTT. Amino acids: CAWKVGRGIDTQYF.

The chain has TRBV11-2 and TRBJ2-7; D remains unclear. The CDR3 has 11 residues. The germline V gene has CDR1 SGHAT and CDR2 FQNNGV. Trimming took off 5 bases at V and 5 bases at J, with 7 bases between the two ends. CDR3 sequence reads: CASSHLDEQYF. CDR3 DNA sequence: TGTGCCAGCAGCCACCTAGACGAGCAGTACTTC.

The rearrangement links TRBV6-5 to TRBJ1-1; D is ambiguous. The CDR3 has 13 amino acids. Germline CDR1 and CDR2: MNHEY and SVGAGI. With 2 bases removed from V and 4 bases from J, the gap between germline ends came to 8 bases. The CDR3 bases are TGTGCCAGCAGTTACGGGGAGGCCACTGAAGCTTTCTTT. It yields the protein CASSYGEATEAFF.

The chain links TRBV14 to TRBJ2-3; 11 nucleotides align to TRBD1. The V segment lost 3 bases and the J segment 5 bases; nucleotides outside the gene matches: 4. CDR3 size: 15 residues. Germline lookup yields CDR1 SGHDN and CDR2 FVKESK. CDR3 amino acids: CASSQPGQGEDTQYF. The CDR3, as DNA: TGTGCCAGCAGCCAGCCGGGACAGGGGGAAGATACGCAGTATTTT.

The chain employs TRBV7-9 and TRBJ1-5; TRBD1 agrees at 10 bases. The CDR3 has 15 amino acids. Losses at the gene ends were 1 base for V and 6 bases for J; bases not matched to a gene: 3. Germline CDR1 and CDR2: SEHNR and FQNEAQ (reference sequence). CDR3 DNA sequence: TGTGCCAGCAGCTTAGGGACAGGGGGTACTCAGCCCCAGCATTTT. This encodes CASSLGTGGTQPQHF.

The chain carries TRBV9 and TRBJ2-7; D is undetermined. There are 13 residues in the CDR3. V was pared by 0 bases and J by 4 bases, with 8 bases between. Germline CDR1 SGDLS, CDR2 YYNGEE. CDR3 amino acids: CASSVADSYEQYF. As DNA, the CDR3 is TGTGCCAGCAGCGTAGCAGACTCATACGAGCAGTACTTC.

The CDR3 DNA reads TGTGCCTGGAGTCGTGAGTCCACGGGAGGAAACACCATATATTTT. Translated, it gives CAWSRESTGGNTIYF. The chain recombines TRBV30 with TRBJ1-3, with D uncertain. The V end lost 2 bases, the J end lost 4 bases, and 15 bases lay between the germline ends. CDR1 is GTSNPN and CDR2 is SVGIG in the germline V gene (reference sequence). The CDR3 consists of 15 residues.